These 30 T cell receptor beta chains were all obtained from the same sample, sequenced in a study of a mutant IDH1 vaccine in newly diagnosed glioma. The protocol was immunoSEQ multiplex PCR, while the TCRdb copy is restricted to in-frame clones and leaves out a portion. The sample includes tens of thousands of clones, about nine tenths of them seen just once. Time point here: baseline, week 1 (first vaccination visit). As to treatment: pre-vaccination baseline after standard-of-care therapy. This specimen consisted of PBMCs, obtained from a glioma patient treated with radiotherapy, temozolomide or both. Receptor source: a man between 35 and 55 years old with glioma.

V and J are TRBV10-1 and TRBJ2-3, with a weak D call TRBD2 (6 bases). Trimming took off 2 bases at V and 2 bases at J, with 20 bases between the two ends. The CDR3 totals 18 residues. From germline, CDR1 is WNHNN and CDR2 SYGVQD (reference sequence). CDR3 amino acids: CASSEASIERVITDTQYF. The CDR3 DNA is TGCGCCAGCAGTGAGGCGTCGATCGAGCGGGTGATCACAGATACGCAGTATTTT.

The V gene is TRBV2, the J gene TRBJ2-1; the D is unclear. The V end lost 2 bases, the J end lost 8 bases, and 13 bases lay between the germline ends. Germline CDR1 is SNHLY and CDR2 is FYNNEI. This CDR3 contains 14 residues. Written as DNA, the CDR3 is TGTGCCAGCAGTGAAATTCCAGGAATCGATGAGCAGTTCTTC. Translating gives CASSEIPGIDEQFF.

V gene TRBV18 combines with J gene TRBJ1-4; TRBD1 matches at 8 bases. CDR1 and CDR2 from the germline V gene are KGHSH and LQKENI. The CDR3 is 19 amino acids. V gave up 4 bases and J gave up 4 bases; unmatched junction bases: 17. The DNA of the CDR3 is TGTGCCAGCTCACGCGTCGGCGACAGGGGATGGAGGGATAATGAAAAACTGTTTTTT. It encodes CASSRVGDRGWRDNEKLFF.

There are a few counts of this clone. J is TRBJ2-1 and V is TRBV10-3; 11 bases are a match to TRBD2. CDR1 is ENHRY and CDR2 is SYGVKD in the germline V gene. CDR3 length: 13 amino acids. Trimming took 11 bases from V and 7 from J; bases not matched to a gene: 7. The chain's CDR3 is CASTSGSSNEQFF. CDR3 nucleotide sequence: TGTGCCTCCACTAGCGGGAGTTCTAATGAGCAGTTCTTC.

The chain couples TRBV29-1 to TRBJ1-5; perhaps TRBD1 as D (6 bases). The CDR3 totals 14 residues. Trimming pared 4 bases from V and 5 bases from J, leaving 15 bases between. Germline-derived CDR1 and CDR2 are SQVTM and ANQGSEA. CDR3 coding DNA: TGCAGCGTTGCTGTACAGGGTAAAGATCAGCCCCAGCATTTT. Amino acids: CSVAVQGKDQPQHF.

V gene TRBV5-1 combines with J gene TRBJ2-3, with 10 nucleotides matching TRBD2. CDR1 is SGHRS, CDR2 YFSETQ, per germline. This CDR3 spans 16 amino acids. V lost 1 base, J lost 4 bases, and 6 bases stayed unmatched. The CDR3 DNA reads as TGCGCCAGCAGCTTGAGCCTAGCGGGAGCGTCAGATACGCAGTATTTT. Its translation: CASSLSLAGASDTQYF.

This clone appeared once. The CDR3 reads CASSRHRILNEQFF. DNA of the CDR3: TGTGCCAGCAGCCGCCACCGGATCCTCAATGAGCAGTTCTTC. The chain links TRBV7-9 to TRBJ2-1; D is undetermined. In germline, CDR1 is SEHNR, CDR2 FQNEAQ (reference sequence). The CDR3 totals 14 residues. The germline V and J ends were trimmed by 5 bases and 6 bases, with 14 bases remaining between them.

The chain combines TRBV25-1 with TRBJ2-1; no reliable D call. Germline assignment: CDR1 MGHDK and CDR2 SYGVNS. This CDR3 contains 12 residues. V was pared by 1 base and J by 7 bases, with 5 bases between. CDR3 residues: CASSESGNEQFF. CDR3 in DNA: TGTGCCAGCAGTGAATCCGGGAATGAGCAGTTCTTC.

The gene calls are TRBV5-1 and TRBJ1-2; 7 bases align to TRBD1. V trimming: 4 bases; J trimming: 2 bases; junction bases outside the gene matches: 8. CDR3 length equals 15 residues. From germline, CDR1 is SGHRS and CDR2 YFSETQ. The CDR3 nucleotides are TGCGCCAGCAGCCAGGGGGGGGCGCAAAACTATGGCTACACCTTC. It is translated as CASSQGGAQNYGYTF. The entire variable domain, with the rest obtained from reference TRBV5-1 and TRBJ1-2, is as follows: KAGVTQTPRYLIKTRGQQVTLSCSPISGHRSVSWYQQTPGQGLQFLFEYFSETQRNKGNFPGRFSGRQFSNSRSEMNVSTLELGDSALYLCASSQGGAQNYGYTFGSGTRLTVV.

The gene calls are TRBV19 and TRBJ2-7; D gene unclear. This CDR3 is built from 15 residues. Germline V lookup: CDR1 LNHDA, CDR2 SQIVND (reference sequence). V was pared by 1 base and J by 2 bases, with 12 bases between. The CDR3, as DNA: TGTGCCAGTAGTATAGGCCAAATTGGGGCCTACGAGCAGTACTTC. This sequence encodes CASSIGQIGAYEQYF.

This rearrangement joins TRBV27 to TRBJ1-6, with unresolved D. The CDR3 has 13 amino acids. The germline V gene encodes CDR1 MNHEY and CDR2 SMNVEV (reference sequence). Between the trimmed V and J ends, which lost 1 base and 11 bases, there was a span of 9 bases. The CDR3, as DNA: TGTGCCAGCAGTTTATTTACCGGAGCACCCCTCCACTTT. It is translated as CASSLFTGAPLHF.

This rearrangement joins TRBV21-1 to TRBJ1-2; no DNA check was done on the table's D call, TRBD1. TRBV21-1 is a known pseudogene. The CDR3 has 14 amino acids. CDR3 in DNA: TGTGCCAGCAGCAAGCTAGGACAGGGGCGAGGCTACACCTTC. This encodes CASSKLGQGRGYTF.

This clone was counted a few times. The CDR3 loop reads CASSFRETYEQYF. The CDR3 nucleotides are TGTGCCAGCAGTTTCCGGGAGACCTACGAGCAGTACTTC. V is TRBV27 and J is TRBJ2-7, with D maybe TRBD2 (6 bases). The CDR3 is made up of 13 amino acids. V dropped 3 bases and J dropped 2 bases, with 8 bases sitting between them. The V gene's germline CDR1 is MNHEY and CDR2 SMNVEV (reference sequence).

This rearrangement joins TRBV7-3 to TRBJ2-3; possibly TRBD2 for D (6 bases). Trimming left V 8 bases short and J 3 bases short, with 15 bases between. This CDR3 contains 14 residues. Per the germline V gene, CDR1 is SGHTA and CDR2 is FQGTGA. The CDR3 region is CASGGTRGTDTQYF. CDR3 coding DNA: TGTGCCAGCGGCGGGACCCGAGGGACAGATACGCAGTATTTT.

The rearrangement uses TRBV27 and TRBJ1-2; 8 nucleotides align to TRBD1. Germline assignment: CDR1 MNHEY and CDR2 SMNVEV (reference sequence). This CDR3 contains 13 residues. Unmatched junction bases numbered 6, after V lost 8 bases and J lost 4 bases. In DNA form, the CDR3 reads TGTGCCAGCGGCCGACAGGGGCGCTATGGCTACACCTTC. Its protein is CASGRQGRYGYTF.

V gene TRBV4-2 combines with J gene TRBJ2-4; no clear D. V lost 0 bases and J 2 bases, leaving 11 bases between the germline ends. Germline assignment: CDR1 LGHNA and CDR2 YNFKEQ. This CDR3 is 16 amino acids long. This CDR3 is CASSQDWTESKNIQYF. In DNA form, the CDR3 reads TGTGCCAGCAGCCAAGATTGGACGGAATCCAAAAACATTCAGTACTTC.

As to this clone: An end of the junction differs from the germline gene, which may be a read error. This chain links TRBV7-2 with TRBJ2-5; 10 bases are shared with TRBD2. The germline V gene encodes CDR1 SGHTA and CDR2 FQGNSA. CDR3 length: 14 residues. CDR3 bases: TGTGCCAGCAGTTTAGCGGGAGGCGGGGAGACCCAGTACTTC. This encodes CASSLAGGGETQYF.

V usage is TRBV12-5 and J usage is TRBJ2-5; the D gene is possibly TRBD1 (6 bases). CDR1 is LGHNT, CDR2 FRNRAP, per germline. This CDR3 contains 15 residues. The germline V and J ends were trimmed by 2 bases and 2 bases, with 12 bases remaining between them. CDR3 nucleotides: TGTGCTAGTGGTTTGTTCAGGGGCCAACAAGAGACCCAGTACTTC. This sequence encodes CASGLFRGQQETQYF.

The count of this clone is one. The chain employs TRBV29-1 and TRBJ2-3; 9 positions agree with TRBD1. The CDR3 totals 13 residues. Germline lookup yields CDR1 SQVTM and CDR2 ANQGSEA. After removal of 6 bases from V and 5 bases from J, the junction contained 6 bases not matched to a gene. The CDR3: CSVSGQGIDTQYF. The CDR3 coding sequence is TGCAGCGTCTCGGGACAGGGTATAGATACGCAGTATTTT.

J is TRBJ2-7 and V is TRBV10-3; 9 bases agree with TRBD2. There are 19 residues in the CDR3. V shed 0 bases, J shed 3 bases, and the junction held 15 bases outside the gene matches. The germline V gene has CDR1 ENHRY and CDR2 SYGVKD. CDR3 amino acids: CAISESIRVSSGSIYEQYF. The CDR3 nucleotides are TGTGCCATCAGTGAGTCGATTAGGGTGAGTAGCGGGAGTATCTACGAGCAGTACTTC.

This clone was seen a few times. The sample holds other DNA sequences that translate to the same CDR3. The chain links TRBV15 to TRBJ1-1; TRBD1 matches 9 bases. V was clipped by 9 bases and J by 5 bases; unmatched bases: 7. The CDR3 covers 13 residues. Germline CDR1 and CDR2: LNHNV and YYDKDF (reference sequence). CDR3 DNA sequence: TGTGCCACGTCCGGGACAGGGCGGACTGAAGCTTTCTTT. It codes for CATSGTGRTEAFF.

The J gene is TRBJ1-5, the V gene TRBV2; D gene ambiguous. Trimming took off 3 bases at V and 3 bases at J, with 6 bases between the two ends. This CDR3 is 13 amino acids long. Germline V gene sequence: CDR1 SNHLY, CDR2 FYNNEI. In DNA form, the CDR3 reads TGTGCCAGCAGTGATCCCGTCAATCAGCCCCAGCATTTT. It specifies CASSDPVNQPQHF.

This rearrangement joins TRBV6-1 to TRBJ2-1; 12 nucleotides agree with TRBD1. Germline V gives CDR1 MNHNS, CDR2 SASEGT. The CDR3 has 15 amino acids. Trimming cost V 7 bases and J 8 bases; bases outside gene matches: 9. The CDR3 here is CASTPGQGAGDEQFF. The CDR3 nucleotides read TGTGCCAGCACCCCGGGACAGGGGGCTGGGGATGAGCAGTTCTTC.

This chain's CDR3 is CASSSDRGRYSEQYF. The CDR3 DNA follows: TGTGCCAGCAGCTCTGACAGGGGGCGGTACAGCGAGCAGTACTTC. The chain combines TRBV7-8 with TRBJ2-7; 10 bases agree with TRBD1. The V segment lost 4 bases and the J segment 6 bases; nucleotides outside the gene matches: 9. The germline gives CDR1 SGHVS, CDR2 FQNEAQ. This CDR3 region has 15 residues.

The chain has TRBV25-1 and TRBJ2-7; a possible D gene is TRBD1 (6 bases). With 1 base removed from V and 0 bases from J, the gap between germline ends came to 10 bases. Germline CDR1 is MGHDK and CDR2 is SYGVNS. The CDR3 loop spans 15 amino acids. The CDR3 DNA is TGTGCCAGCAGTGAATCTGTGGGGGCCTCCTACGAGCAGTACTTC. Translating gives CASSESVGASYEQYF.

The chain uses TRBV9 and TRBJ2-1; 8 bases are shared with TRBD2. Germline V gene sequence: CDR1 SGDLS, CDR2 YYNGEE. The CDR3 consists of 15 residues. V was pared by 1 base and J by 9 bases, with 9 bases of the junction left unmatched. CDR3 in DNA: TGTGCCAGCAGCGTAACGGGGACTAGTCAACCTGAGCAGTTCTTC. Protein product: CASSVTGTSQPEQFF.

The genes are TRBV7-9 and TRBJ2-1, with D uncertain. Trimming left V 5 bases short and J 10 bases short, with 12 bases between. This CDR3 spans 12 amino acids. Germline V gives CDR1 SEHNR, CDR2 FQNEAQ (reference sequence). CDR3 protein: CASSLTEREQFF. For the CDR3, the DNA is TGTGCCAGCAGCCTTACGGAGCGAGAGCAGTTCTTC. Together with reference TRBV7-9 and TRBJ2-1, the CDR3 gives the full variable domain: DTGVSQNPRHKITKRGQNVTFRCDPISEHNRLYWYRQTLGQGPEFLTYFQNEAQLEKSRLLSDRFSAERPKGSFSTLEIQRTEQGDSAMYLCASSLTEREQFFGPGTRLTVL.

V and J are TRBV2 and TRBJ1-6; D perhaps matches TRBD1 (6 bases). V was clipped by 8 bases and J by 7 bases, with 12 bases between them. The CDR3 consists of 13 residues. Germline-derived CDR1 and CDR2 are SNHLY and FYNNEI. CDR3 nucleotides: TGTGCCAGCCTGGACGGGGGCAATTCACCCCTCCACTTT. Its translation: CASLDGGNSPLHF.

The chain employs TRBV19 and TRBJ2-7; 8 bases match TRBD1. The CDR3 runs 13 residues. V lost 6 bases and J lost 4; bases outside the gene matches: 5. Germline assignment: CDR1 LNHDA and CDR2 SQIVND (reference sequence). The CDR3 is CASSNRQGYEQYF. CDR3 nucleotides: TGTGCCAGTAGCAACCGACAGGGGTACGAGCAGTACTTC.

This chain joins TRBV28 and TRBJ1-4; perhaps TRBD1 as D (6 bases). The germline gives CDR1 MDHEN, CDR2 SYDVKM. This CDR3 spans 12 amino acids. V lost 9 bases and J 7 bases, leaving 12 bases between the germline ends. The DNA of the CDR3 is TGTGCCAGTGTAACAGGGAGTGAAAAACTGTTTTTT. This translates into CASVTGSEKLFF.